Listed here is a single T cell receptor (beta chain). Primers included in the PCR were 60 Vbeta and 13 Jbeta primers. TCRdb's copy holds only in-frame clones and misses some; the assay was immunoSEQ multiplex PCR. The sample lists approximately 150,000 clones; around four fifths were seen once. Trimming cost V 3 bases and J 3 bases; bases outside gene matches: 2. This CDR3 region has 15 residues. Germline V gives CDR1 MNHNS, CDR2 SASEGT. The data are from a study of cytomegalovirus exposure and HLA in healthy donors. The source is a man younger than 35 in good health and CMV-seropositive. This sequence joins TRBV6-1 and TRBJ2-1, with 10 bases identical to TRBD2. Specimen: PBMCs. This CDR3 reads CASSEGLALYNEQFF. Written as DNA, the CDR3 is TGTGCCAGCAGTGAGGGACTAGCGCTCTACAATGAGCAGTTCTTC.